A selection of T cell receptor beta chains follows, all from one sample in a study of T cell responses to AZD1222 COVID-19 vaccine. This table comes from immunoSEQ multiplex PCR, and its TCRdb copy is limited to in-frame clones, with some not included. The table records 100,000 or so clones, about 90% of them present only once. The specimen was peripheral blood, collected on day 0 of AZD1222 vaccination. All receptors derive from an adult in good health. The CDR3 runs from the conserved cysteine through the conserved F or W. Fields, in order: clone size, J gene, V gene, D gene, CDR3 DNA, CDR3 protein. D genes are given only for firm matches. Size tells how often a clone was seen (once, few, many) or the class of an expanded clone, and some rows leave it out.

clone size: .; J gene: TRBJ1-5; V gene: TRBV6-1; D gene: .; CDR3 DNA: TGTGCCAGCAGTGAAGCCGACGGTAGCAATCAGCCCCAGCATTTT; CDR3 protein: CASSEADGSNQPQHF
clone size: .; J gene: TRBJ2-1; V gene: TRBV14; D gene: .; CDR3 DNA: TGTGCCAGCAGCCCTGGGGGGATTTACAATGAGCAGTTCTTC; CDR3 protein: CASSPGGIYNEQFF
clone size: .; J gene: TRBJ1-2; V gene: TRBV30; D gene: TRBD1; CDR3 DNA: TGTGCCTGCCAGGGGGTTTGGGGCTACACCTTC; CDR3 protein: CACQGVWGYTF
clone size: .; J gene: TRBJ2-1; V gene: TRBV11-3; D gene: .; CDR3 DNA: TGTGCCAGCAGCCCTCAGGCGGGATACAATGAGCAGTTCTTC; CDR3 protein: CASSPQAGYNEQFF
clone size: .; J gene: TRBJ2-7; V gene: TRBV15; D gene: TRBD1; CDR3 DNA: TGTGCCACCAGCAGGGGACAGGGAGGCTACGAGCAGTACTTC; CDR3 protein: CATSRGQGGYEQYF
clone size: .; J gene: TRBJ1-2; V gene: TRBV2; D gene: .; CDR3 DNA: TGTGCCAGCAGTTATACACCGAACTATGGCTACACCTTC; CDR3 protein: CASSYTPNYGYTF
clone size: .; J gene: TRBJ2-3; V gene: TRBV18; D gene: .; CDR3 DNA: TGTGCCAGCTCTCACTCCGGGGCCTCCTCCGATACGCAGTATTTT; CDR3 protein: CASSHSGASSDTQYF
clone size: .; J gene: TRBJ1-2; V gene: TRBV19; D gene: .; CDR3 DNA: TGTGCCAGTAGCCCACCCACAAAATATGGCTACACCTTC; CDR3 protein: CASSPPTKYGYTF
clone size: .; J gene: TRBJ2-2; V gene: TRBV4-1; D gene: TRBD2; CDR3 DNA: TGCGCCAGCAGCCAAGACCGCTTCCGGACTAGCAGCGACACCGGGGAGCTGTTTTTT; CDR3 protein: CASSQDRFRTSSDTGELFF
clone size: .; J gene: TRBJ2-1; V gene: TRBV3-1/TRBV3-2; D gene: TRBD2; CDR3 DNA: TGTGCCAGCAGCCAAGTTCGCGGGACTAGCGGGAGTATCCATGAGCAGTTCTTC; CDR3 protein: CASSQVRGTSGSIHEQFF
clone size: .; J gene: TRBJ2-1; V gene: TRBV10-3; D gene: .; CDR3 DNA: TGTACCATCAGCCAAACTTCCCTCAACAACAATGAGCAGTTCTTC; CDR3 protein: CTISQTSLNNNEQFF
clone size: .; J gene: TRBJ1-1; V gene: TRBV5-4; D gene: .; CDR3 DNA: TGTGCCAGCAGCCCTCAGCGGCACACTGAAGCTTTCTTT; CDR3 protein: CASSPQRHTEAFF
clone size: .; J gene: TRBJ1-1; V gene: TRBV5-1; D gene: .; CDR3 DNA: TGCGCCAGCAGCTTGATTCCCCAGGAGGGAACTGAAGCTTTCTTT; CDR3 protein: CASSLIPQEGTEAFF
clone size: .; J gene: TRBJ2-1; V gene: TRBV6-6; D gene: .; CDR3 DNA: TGTGCCAGCAGTTACAGGGGGGAGGCCCCCTACAATGAGCAGTTCTTC; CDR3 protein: CASSYRGEAPYNEQFF
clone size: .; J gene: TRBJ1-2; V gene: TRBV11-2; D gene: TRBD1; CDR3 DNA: TGTGCCAGCAGCTTAGAGAGGGGGCTGGGCTACACCTTC; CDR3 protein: CASSLERGLGYTF
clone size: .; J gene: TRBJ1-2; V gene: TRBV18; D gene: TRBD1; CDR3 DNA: TGTGCCAGCTCACCTGTTGGGACAGGGGTTGGCTACACCTTC; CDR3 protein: CASSPVGTGVGYTF
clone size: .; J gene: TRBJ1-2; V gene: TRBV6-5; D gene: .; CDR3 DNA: TGTGCCAGCAGTAGTCTGGGGGGACGGTATGGCTACACCTTC; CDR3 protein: CASSSLGGRYGYTF
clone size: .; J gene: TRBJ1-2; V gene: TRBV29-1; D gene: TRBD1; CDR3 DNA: TGCAGCGTTGAAACTACTCCCGGGACAGGGGCTGGGTATGGCTACACCTTC; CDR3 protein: CSVETTPGTGAGYGYTF
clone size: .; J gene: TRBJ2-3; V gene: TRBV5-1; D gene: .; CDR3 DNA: TGCGCCAGCGGACGCCTTGGGCCAGATACGCAGTATTTT; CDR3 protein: CASGRLGPDTQYF
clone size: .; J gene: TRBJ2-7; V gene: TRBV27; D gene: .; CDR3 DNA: TGTGCCAGCAGTTTATCGAGGGCGATAAAGGCCACCGAGCAGTACTTC; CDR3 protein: CASSLSRAIKATEQYF
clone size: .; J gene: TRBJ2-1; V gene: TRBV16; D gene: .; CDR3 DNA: TGTGCCAGCAGCCCGACTAATAACAATGAGCAGTTCTTC; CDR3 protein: CASSPTNNNEQFF
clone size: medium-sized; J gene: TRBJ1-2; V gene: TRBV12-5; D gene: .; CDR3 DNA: TGTGCTAGTGGTTTGCTAACGGGCGCGAATGGCTACACCTTC; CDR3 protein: CASGLLTGANGYTF
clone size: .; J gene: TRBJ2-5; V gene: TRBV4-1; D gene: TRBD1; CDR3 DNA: TGCGCCAGCAGCCAATCTGGACAGGGTAAAGAGACCCAGTACTTC; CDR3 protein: CASSQSGQGKETQYF
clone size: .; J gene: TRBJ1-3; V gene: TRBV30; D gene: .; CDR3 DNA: TGTGCCTTCCGGGGAGACACCATATATTTT; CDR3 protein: CAFRGDTIYF
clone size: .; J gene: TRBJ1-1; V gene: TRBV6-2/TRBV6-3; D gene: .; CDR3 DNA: TGTGCCAGCAGTTGGACCTTGAACACTGAAGCTTTCTTT; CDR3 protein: CASSWTLNTEAFF
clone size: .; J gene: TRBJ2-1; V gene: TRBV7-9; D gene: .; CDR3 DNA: TGTGCCAGCAGCTTAGTACGGGAAGGCTCCTACAATGAGCAGTTCTTC; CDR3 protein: CASSLVREGSYNEQFF
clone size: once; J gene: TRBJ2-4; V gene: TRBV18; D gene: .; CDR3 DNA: TGTGCCAGCTCACCACCAGGGATAGCCAAAAACATTCAGTACTTC; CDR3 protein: CASSPPGIAKNIQYF
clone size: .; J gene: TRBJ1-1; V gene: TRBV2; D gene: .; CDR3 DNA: TGTGCCAGCAGTGCACAGGGTCGGCACACTGAAGCTTTCTTT; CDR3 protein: CASSAQGRHTEAFF
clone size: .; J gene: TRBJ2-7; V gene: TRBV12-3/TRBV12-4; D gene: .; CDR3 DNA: TGTGCCAGCGGTGGGGGGACCTACGAGCAGTACTTC; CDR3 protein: CASGGGTYEQYF
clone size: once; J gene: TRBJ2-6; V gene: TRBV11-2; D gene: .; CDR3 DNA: TGTGCCAGCAGCCCGACCGGGGGCACTGGGGCCAACGTCCTGACTTTC; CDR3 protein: CASSPTGGTGANVLTF
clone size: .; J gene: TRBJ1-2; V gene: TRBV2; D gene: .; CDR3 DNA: TGTGCCAGCAGTAGGACTCACTTGGGCTATGGCTACACCTTC; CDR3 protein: CASSRTHLGYGYTF
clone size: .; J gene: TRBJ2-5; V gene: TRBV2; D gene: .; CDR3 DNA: TGTGCCAGCAGTGAATTTACCCAAGAGACCCAGTACTTC; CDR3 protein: CASSEFTQETQYF
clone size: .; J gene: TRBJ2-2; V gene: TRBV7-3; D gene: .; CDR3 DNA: TGTGCCAGCAGCTCGGACACGTACACCGGGGAGCTGTTTTTT; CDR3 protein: CASSSDTYTGELFF
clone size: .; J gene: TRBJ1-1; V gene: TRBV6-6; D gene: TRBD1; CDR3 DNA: TGTGCCACCTCCCCCGGACAGGGGGCTGACACTGAAGCTTTCTTT; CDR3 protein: CATSPGQGADTEAFF
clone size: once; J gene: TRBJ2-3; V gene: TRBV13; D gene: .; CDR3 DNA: TGTGCCAGCAGCTTGCAGTGGGATACGCAGTATTTT; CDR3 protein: CASSLQWDTQYF
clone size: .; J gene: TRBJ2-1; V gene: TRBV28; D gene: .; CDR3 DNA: TGTGCCAGCAGTTTAAGAAAATATGAGCAGTTCTTC; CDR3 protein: CASSLRKYEQFF
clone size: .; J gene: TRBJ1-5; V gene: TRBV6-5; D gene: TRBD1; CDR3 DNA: TGTGCCAGTAGACAGGGAGATAGCAATCAGCCCCAGCATTTT; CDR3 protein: CASRQGDSNQPQHF
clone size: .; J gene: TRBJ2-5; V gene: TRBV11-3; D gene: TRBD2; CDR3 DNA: TGTGCCAGCAGCTTAGGCTTCGGGGGGGAGGAGACCCAGTACTTC; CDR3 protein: CASSLGFGGEETQYF
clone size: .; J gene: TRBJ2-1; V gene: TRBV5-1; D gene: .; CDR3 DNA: TGCGCCAGCAGCTTGTCCGTCTCCCAGAGCTCCTACAATGAGCAGTTCTTC; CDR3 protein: CASSLSVSQSSYNEQFF
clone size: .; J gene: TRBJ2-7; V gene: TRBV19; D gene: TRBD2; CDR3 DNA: TGTGCCAGTAGTATAGAGCCTAGCGGGAGCTACGAGCAGTACTTC; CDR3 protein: CASSIEPSGSYEQYF
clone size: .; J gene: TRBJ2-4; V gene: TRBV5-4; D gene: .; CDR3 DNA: TGTGCCAGCAGCAACGCTGGACTCTTAGCCAAAAACATTCAGTACTTC; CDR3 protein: CASSNAGLLAKNIQYF
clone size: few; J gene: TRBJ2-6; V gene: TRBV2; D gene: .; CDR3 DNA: TGTGCCAGCAGCCCCGGCGGTGGGGCCAACGTCCTGACTTTC; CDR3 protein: CASSPGGGANVLTF
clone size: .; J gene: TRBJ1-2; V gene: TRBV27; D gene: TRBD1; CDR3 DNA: TGTGCCAGCAGTTATGGGACAGGGGGCGGCTACACCTTC; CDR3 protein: CASSYGTGGGYTF
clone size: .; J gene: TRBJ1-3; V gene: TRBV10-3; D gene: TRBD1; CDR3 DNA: TGTGCCATCAGGTTGACAGGGGCTGGAAACACCATATATTTT; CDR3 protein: CAIRLTGAGNTIYF
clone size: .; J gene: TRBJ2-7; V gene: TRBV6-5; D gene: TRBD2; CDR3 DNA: TGTGCCAGCAGTTACTCGAAGACTAGCGGGAGTTACGAGCAGTACTTC; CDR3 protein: CASSYSKTSGSYEQYF
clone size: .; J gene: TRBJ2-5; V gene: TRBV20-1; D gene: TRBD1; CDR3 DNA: TGCTCGGGACAGACCCAAGAGACCCAGTACTTC; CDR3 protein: CSGQTQETQYF
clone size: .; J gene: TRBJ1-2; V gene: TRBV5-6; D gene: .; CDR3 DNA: TGTGCCAGCAGCCGATATCAAGTAGGCTACACCTTC; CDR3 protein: CASSRYQVGYTF